The sequence of this TCR beta chain was determined in a study of cytomegalovirus exposure and HLA in healthy donors. Study-wide background: Findings of an earlier analysis included around 120 million unique TCR beta sequences from some 180 million T cells.

A word on this clone: Its specificity is unknown.

V lost 3 bases and J lost 4; bases outside the gene matches: 5. CDR3 length: 14 amino acids. The V gene's germline CDR1 is ENHRY and CDR2 SYGVKD. PCR was performed using 60 Vbeta and 13 Jbeta primers. Here immunoSEQ multiplex PCR was the method, and the copy in TCRdb shows in-frame clones only, minus some. Of more than 150,000 clones detected, around 80% appear once; the ten largest clones hold around 1.4%. The study's findings and limits: Most observed TCR sequences were rare, whereas some public TCRs were detected in many donors. A missense DCLRE1C variant was associated with V- and J-gene trimming of TCR beta chains in a later analysis, and an independent cohort replicated the association.

Sequenced material: PBMCs. V and J are TRBV10-3 and TRBJ1-2; 7 positions agree with TRBD1. This receptor was identified in a woman aged 18-29 years in good health and CMV-seronegative. CDR3: CAISDADRVYGYTF. Here the CDR3 DNA reads TGTGCCATCAGTGATGCTGACAGGGTCTATGGCTACACCTTC.